This is a list of T cell receptor beta chains from one sample in a study of response to subunit inactivated influenza vaccine. One entry per CDR3 protein, called by TCRdb with MiXCR from the RT-PCR reads. This table has 300,000 to 350,000 distinct CDR3 sequences, 22% appearing once. The sequences come from PBMCs from blood, collected 21 months after vaccination. The receptors were sampled from a man aged 50-75 years who received an inactivated influenza vaccine. CDR3s include the opening cysteine and the closing phenylalanine or tryptophan. The D gene is left open where the match is weak. The listing skips clone size in some rows; elsewhere it reads once, few, many or a size class.

V: TRBV4-1; size: few; D: -; J: TRBJ1-2; DNA: TGCGCCAGCAGCCAAGTAGGAAGTCAGGGCTATGGCTACACCTTC; CDR3: CASSQVGSQGYGYTF
V: TRBV28; size: -; D: -; J: TRBJ2-3; DNA: TGTGCCAGCAGAGGGTACCCGTCCACAGATACGCAGTATTTT; CDR3: CASRGYPSTDTQYF
V: TRBV15; size: few; D: TRBD2; J: TRBJ2-1; DNA: TGTGCCACCAGTGGGGGACTAATGTATGAGCAGTTCTTC; CDR3: CATSGGLMYEQFF
V: TRBV29-1; size: many; D: -; J: TRBJ2-5; DNA: TGCAGCGTTGTGCCGGTCTACCAAGAGACCCAGTACTTC; CDR3: CSVVPVYQETQYF
V: TRBV6-5; size: -; D: -; J: TRBJ1-6; DNA: TGTGCCAGCACCTCGACAGGAGTCCTCCACTTT; CDR3: CASTSTGVLHF
V: TRBV11-2; size: few; D: -; J: TRBJ2-1; DNA: TGTGCCAGCAGCTTAGGACTCCTCTACGAGCAGTTCTTC; CDR3: CASSLGLLYEQFF
V: TRBV12-3/TRBV12-4; size: many; D: TRBD1; J: TRBJ1-5; DNA: TGTGCCAGCAGGCTTGGGACAGCAGATCAGCCCCAGCATTTT; CDR3: CASRLGTADQPQHF
V: TRBV4-3; size: few; D: -; J: TRBJ1-2; DNA: TGCGCCAGCAGCCAGGCTGCCATGGGGAAAGGGACCAACTATGGCTACACCTTC; CDR3: CASSQAAMGKGTNYGYTF
V: TRBV4-3; size: -; D: -; J: TRBJ1-1; DNA: TGCGCCAGCAGCCAAGAAGAATCCACTGAAGCTTTCTTT; CDR3: CASSQEESTEAFF
V: TRBV11-2; size: -; D: -; J: TRBJ2-7; DNA: TGTGCCAGCAGCGTAAAAGGTAGACAGACCCTATCAATTGGCGACGAGCAGTACTTC; CDR3: CASSVKGRQTLSIGDEQYF
V: TRBV6-2/TRBV6-3; size: few; D: TRBD1; J: TRBJ1-2; DNA: TGTGCCAGCAGCTATGACAGGGATGGCTACACCTTC; CDR3: CASSYDRDGYTF
V: TRBV3-1; size: many; D: TRBD1; J: TRBJ2-4; DNA: TGTGCCAGCAGCCACCAGGACAGGGGAAACATTCAGTACTTC; CDR3: CASSHQDRGNIQYF
V: TRBV28; size: -; D: TRBD1; J: TRBJ1-3; DNA: TGTGCCAGCAGTTTATCGAGATGGGACAGCCGGAGAAACACCATATATTTT; CDR3: CASSLSRWDSRRNTIYF
V: TRBV7-2; size: -; D: TRBD2; J: TRBJ2-1; DNA: TGTGCCAGCCAGACTAGCGGGGGGTTCGATGAGCAGTTCTTC; CDR3: CASQTSGGFDEQFF
V: TRBV24-1; size: few; D: -; J: TRBJ1-4; DNA: TGTGCCACCAGTGACAGCAGGGTAGCGGATGAAAAACTGTTTTTT; CDR3: CATSDSRVADEKLFF
V: TRBV27; size: few; D: -; J: TRBJ1-1; DNA: TGTGCCAGCAGTTTTCTAGACATGAACACTGAAGCTTTCTTT; CDR3: CASSFLDMNTEAFF